This record looks at one T cell receptor (beta chain) sequence and its context. The data were taken from a study of T cells expressing NK-cell markers. TCRdb reanalyzed the 5' RACE reads and collapses them to one entry per CDR3 protein, without DNA. Its clone listing holds 250,000 or so distinct CDR3 sequences. Sequencing used blood T cells: a sorted CD56 or NKG2C T cell subset, CD4+ or CD8+ T cells, or bulk PBMC T cells (not recorded which). This clonotype originated in a woman aged 18-70 years in good health.

This CDR3 reads CSAPLRTASTDTQYF. J is TRBJ2-3 and V is TRBV20-1; no DNA is available, so the TRBD2 call from TCRdb remains unchecked. The CDR3 runs 15 residues. CDR1 DFQATT and CDR2 SNEGSKA come from the germline V gene (reference sequence).